The 23 T cell receptor beta chains below come from one sample, sequenced in a study of cytomegalovirus exposure and HLA in healthy donors. PCR used 60 Vbeta primers and 13 Jbeta primers. Only in-frame clones appear in the TCRdb table, and some are missing; sequencing was by immunoSEQ multiplex PCR. The sample includes about 150,000 clones, around two thirds seen only once; the top ten take less than 2.5%. Sequencing was carried out using PBMCs. Receptor source: a woman aged 40 to 50 in good health and CMV-seronegative.

V gene TRBV19 combines with J gene TRBJ1-5; TRBD1 matches at 8 bases. The CDR3 loop spans 19 amino acids. The ends lost 0 bases at V and 0 bases at J; junction bases unmatched: 10. CDR1 and CDR2 (germline): LNHDA, SQIVND (reference sequence). Here the CDR3 reads CASSIERTGREYSNQPQHF. As DNA, the CDR3 is TGTGCCAGTAGTATAGAAAGGACAGGGCGGGAGTATAGCAATCAGCCCCAGCATTTT.

This clone was seen only a few times. The chain has TRBV19 and TRBJ1-1; TRBD1 might be the D (6 bases). This CDR3 is 15 amino acids long. Trimming cost V 7 bases and J 0 bases, with 15 bases left between them. Germline V CDR1 and CDR2: LNHDA, SQIVND (reference sequence). The CDR3 DNA sequence: TGTGCCAGTACCGCGGACAGAGTCATGAACACTGAAGCTTTCTTT. Its protein product is CASTADRVMNTEAFF. Full variable domain (remainder filled in from reference TRBV19 and TRBJ1-1): DGGITQSPKYLFRKEGQNVTLSCEQNLNHDAMYWYRQDPGQGLRLIYYSQIVNDFQKGDIAEGYSVSREKKESFPLTVTSAQKNPTAFYLCASTADRVMNTEAFFGQGTRLTVV.

This chain uses TRBV11-2 with TRBJ2-2; maybe TRBD2 (5 bases). CDR3 length equals 16 residues. The germline V and J ends were trimmed by 2 bases and 6 bases, with 16 bases remaining between them. In germline, CDR1 is SGHAT, CDR2 FQNNGV. The CDR3 reads CASSLQPLRGSGELFF. CDR3 nucleotide sequence: TGTGCCAGCAGCTTACAACCTCTACGGGGATCCGGGGAGCTGTTTTTT.

This clone was counted between two and nine times. The V call is TRBV5-6, the J call TRBJ2-7, with TRBD1 matching 11 bases. The CDR3 is made up of 14 amino acids. The germline V gene has CDR1 SGHDT and CDR2 YYEEEE. J lost 6 bases, V lost 0 bases, and 2 bases had no gene match. CDR3 amino acids: CASSLGTGGGEQYF. DNA of the CDR3: TGTGCCAGCAGCTTGGGGACAGGGGGCGGCGAGCAGTACTTC.

Here the CDR3 DNA reads TGCGCCAGCAGCCGGGAGGGCCTAGTGGTCTACGAGCAGTACTTC. Translated, it gives CASSREGLVVYEQYF. This sequence joins TRBV5-1 and TRBJ2-7; TRBD2 agrees at 8 bases. The length of the CDR3 is 15 residues. Germline assignment: CDR1 SGHRS and CDR2 YFSETQ. Trimming cost V 4 bases and J 3 bases; bases outside gene matches: 9.

J is TRBJ2-4 and V is TRBV9; 9 bases line up with TRBD2. This CDR3 is 13 amino acids long. Germline trimming cut 4 bases from V and 8 bases from J; bases unmatched to any gene: 4. The germline V gene has CDR1 SGDLS and CDR2 YYNGEE. For the CDR3, the DNA is TGTGCCAGCAGCCCGAAGCGGGGGGACATTCAGTACTTC. Translation gives CASSPKRGDIQYF.

This clone has more than one count but fewer than ten. This chain connects TRBV7-2 to TRBJ2-7; D is ambiguous. Germline V gene sequence: CDR1 SGHTA, CDR2 FQGNSA. The CDR3 consists of 14 residues. V lost 5 bases and J 3 bases, leaving 14 bases between the germline ends. As DNA, the CDR3 is TGTGCCAGCAGCCAAGACCGGTGGAGCTACGAGCAGTACTTC. Encoded protein: CASSQDRWSYEQYF.

The chain is built from TRBV5-4 and TRBJ1-2, with 7 nucleotides matching TRBD1. Germline values: CDR1 SGHNT, CDR2 YYREEE (reference sequence). Trimming cost V 3 bases and J 4 bases; bases outside gene matches: 3. The CDR3 length is 13 residues. This chain's CDR3 is CASSSGQSYGYTF. CDR3 nucleotide sequence: TGTGCCAGCAGCTCGGGACAGTCCTATGGCTACACCTTC.

This chain's CDR3 is CASSVELFPRIYGYTF. As DNA, the CDR3 is TGTGCCAGCAGCGTAGAGCTGTTCCCAAGAATCTATGGCTACACCTTC. The V gene is TRBV9, the J gene TRBJ1-2; D is undetermined. The CDR3 has 16 residues. Looked up from germline, CDR1 is SGDLS and CDR2 is YYNGEE. V gave up 0 bases and J gave up 4 bases, with 16 bases separating them.

This clone was observed a few times. The rearrangement uses TRBV18 and TRBJ1-1; TRBD1 is a possible D gene (6 bases). The CDR3 has 15 residues. Trimming took 6 bases from V and 1 from J, leaving 15 bases between them. Germline-derived CDR1 and CDR2 are KGHSH and LQKENI. As DNA, the CDR3 is TGTGCCAGCTCGGGGCGGGGGGGGCCGAACACTGAAGCTTTCTTT. Its translation: CASSGRGGPNTEAFF.

The table lists this clone with a few counts. The chain links TRBV6-5 to TRBJ2-3; TRBD1 is a possible D gene (6 bases). The CDR3 loop spans 14 amino acids. CDR1 and CDR2 from the germline V gene are MNHEY and SVGAGI. V lost 6 bases, J lost 2 bases, and 12 bases lay in between. CDR3 in DNA: TGTGCCAGCAGCTTTACAGGGCCCACAGATACGCAGTATTTT. Protein product: CASSFTGPTDTQYF.

The rearrangement uses TRBV19 and TRBJ1-5; 9 bases are shared with TRBD1. V was pared by 5 bases and J by 6 bases, with 11 bases of the junction left unmatched. The CDR3 has 16 residues. Germline V gene data show CDR1 as LNHDA and CDR2 as SQIVND (reference sequence). CDR3 protein: CASSGTHTGGLQPQHF. DNA for the CDR3: TGTGCCAGTAGTGGAACCCACACAGGGGGCCTTCAGCCCCAGCATTTT.

The chain has TRBV6-1 and TRBJ2-5; 11 bases map to TRBD2. The CDR3 is made up of 14 amino acids. CDR1 is MNHNS and CDR2 is SASEGT in the germline V gene. The V and J ends lost 5 bases and 9 bases, in that order; junction bases with no gene match: 8. Here the CDR3 DNA reads TGTGCCAGCAGTACTAGCGGGGGCGCGATGGCCCAGTACTTC. Protein sequence: CASSTSGGAMAQYF.

This clone has only a few counts. The gene calls are TRBV7-8 and TRBJ2-3; no clear D gene. CDR1 is SGHVS and CDR2 is FQNEAQ in the germline V gene. Trimming took 2 bases from V and 1 from J, leaving 10 bases between them. This CDR3 contains 15 residues. This chain's CDR3 is CASSLTRPGTDTQYF. Written as DNA, the CDR3 is TGTGCCAGCAGCTTAACCCGCCCAGGCACAGATACGCAGTATTTT.

The V gene is TRBV5-5, the J gene TRBJ1-1, with unresolved D. The CDR3 has 13 amino acids. Germline CDR1 is SGHKS and CDR2 is YYEKEE (reference sequence). Trimming cost V 3 bases and J 1 base, with 7 bases left between them. Written as DNA, the CDR3 is TGTGCCAGCAGCTGGGCTCAGAACACTGAAGCTTTCTTT. Translating gives CASSWAQNTEAFF.

This clone is labeled medium-sized. V and J are TRBV6-5 and TRBJ1-4, with 9 bases aligning to TRBD1. The V gene's germline CDR1 is MNHEY and CDR2 SVGAGI. This CDR3 has 15 amino acids. The trim removed 4 bases at V and 5 bases at J, leaving 5 bases unmatched. CDR3 amino acids: CASSSFGQGNEKLFF. DNA for the CDR3: TGTGCCAGCAGTTCCTTTGGACAGGGGAATGAAAAACTGTTTTTT.

This clone was picked up a small number of times. The chain has TRBV7-2 and TRBJ2-2, with 8 bases matching TRBD2. The CDR3 consists of 15 residues. Germline trimming cut 1 base from V and 5 bases from J; bases unmatched to any gene: 3. Germline lookup yields CDR1 SGHTA and CDR2 FQGNSA. The CDR3 DNA reads TGTGCCAGCAGCTTAGTTAGCGGGGCAACCGGGGAGCTGTTTTTT. Protein product: CASSLVSGATGELFF.

This clone was detected a few times. This chain links TRBV5-1 with TRBJ1-1; no clear D. The CDR3 loop spans 15 amino acids. Germline loops: CDR1 SGHRS, CDR2 YFSETQ. The V end was cut by 0 bases, the J end by 8 bases, with 17 bases between. The CDR3 DNA reads TGCGCCAGCAGCTTGGGGTCGACACGTCAAAAGGAAGCTTTCTTT. Protein product: CASSLGSTRQKEAFF. Looking up the rest from reference TRBV5-1 and TRBJ1-1 gives the full variable domain: KAGVTQTPRYLIKTRGQQVTLSCSPISGHRSVSWYQQTPGQGLQFLFEYFSETQRNKGNFPGRFSGRQFSNSRSEMNVSTLELGDSALYLCASSLGSTRQKEAFFGQGTRLTVV.

This clone turned up a few times. This chain joins TRBV19 and TRBJ2-5; TRBD1 is a possible D gene (5 bases). CDR1 and CDR2 (germline): LNHDA, SQIVND (reference sequence). Trimming took off 10 bases at V and 5 bases at J, with 14 bases between the two ends. There are 12 residues in the CDR3. In nucleotides, the CDR3 is TGTGCCACCCGACAGTCCGGGGAGACCCAGTACTTC. Protein product: CATRQSGETQYF. The variable domain in full, with the rest retrieved from reference TRBV19 and TRBJ2-5, is DGGITQSPKYLFRKEGQNVTLSCEQNLNHDAMYWYRQDPGQGLRLIYYSQIVNDFQKGDIAEGYSVSREKKESFPLTVTSAQKNPTAFYLCATRQSGETQYFGPGTRLLVL.

The V gene is TRBV5-4, the J gene TRBJ2-5; TRBD1 might be the D (6 bases). The CDR3 contains 14 residues. In germline, CDR1 is SGHNT, CDR2 YYREEE (reference sequence). Trimming removed 4 bases from V and 2 bases from J, with 12 bases in between. The CDR3 region has the DNA TGTGCCAGCAGCCCCCGGGACACTCAAGAGACCCAGTACTTC. It encodes CASSPRDTQETQYF.

CDR3 bases: TGTGCCAGTAGCCAGACGATACCCGGCAGGGATCATGGCTACACCTTC. Its protein is CASSQTIPGRDHGYTF. This chain links TRBV19 with TRBJ1-2; D possibly corresponds to TRBD1 (5 bases). Germline V CDR1 and CDR2: LNHDA, SQIVND (reference sequence). CDR3 length: 16 amino acids. The V gene lost 6 bases and the J gene lost 6 bases, with 23 bases spanning the gap.

The chain couples TRBV18 to TRBJ1-1; D gene ambiguous. V lost 8 bases, J lost 8 bases, and 18 bases lay in between. Germline V gene data show CDR1 as KGHSH and CDR2 as LQKENI. The CDR3 loop spans 13 amino acids. The CDR3 is CASTGPVDGEAFF. The CDR3 DNA follows: TGTGCCAGCACCGGCCCGGTCGACGGGGAAGCTTTCTTT. Full variable domain (rest looked up from reference TRBV18 and TRBJ1-1): NAGVMQNPRHLVRRRGQEARLRCSPMKGHSHVYWYRQLPEEGLKFMVYLQKENIIDESGMPKERFSAEFPKEGPSILRIQQVVRGDSAAYFCASTGPVDGEAFFGQGTRLTVV.

The CDR3 sequence is CASSVGASQAGEKLFF. The CDR3 DNA follows: TGTGCCAGCAGCGTAGGGGCCTCGCAGGCTGGGGAAAAACTGTTTTTT. The chain employs TRBV9 and TRBJ1-4, with unresolved D. Germline V lookup: CDR1 SGDLS, CDR2 YYNGEE. CDR3 length: 16 residues. The V end lost 0 bases, the J end lost 8 bases, and 17 bases lay between the germline ends. Looking up the rest from reference TRBV9 and TRBJ1-4 gives the full variable domain: DSGVTQTPKHLITATGQRVTLRCSPRSGDLSVYWYQQSLDQGLQFLIQYYNGEERAKGNILERFSAQQFPDLHSELNLSSLELGDSALYFCASSVGASQAGEKLFFGSGTQLSVL.